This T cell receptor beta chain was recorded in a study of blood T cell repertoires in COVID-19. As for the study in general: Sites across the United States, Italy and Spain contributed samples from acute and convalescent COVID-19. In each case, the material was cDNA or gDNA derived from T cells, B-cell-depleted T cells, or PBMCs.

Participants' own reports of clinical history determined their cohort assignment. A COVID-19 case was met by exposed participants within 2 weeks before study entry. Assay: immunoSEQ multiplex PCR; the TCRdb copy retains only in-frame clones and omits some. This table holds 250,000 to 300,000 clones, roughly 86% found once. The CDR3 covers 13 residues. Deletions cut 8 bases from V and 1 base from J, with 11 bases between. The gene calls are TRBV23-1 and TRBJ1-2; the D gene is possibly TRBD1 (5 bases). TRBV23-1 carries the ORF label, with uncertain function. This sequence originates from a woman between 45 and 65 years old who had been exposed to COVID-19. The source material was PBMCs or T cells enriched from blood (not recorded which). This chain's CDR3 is CASPRQRNYGYTF. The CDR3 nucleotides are TGCGCCAGCCCGCGACAGCGTAACTATGGCTACACCTTC.